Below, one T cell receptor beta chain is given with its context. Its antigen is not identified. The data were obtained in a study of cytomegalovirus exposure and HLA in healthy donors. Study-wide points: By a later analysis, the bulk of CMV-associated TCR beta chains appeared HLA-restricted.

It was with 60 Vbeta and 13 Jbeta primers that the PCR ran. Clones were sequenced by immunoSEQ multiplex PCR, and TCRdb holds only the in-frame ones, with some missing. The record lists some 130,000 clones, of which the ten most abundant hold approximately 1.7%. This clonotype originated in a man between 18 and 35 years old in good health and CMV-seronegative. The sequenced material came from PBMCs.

The CDR3 spells CATAPGQGITEAFF. The CDR3 DNA sequence: TGTGCCACTGCCCCGGGACAGGGAATTACTGAAGCTTTCTTT. J is TRBJ1-1 and V is TRBV6-6; 9 positions match TRBD1. V gave up 10 bases and J gave up 5 bases; unmatched junction bases: 11. The CDR3 runs 14 residues. The germline gives CDR1 MNHNY, CDR2 SVGAGI (reference sequence).